The rows below give T cell receptor beta chains drawn from one sample of a study of control samples from healthy donors and cancer patients. Only in-frame clones appear in the TCRdb table, and some are missing; sequencing was by immunoSEQ multiplex PCR. This table has some 51,000 clones, about 96% appearing once. The sequenced material came from blood. The receptors derive from a woman aged 18-29 years in good health. Both conserved end residues are part of each CDR3. D genes are given only for firm matches. The size of a clone is reported for some rows only, either as once, few or many, or as a class for expanded clones.

V gene	CDR3 length	J gene	D gene	clone size	CDR3 protein	CDR3 DNA
TRBV19	14	TRBJ1-2	TRBD1	NA	CASSNGDRGDGYTF	TGTGCCAGTAGTAACGGGGACAGAGGCGATGGCTACACCTTC
TRBV6-2/TRBV6-3	15	TRBJ1-5	TRBD1	NA	CASSRRGQSNQPQHF	TGTGCCAGCAGCCGTCGGGGACAGAGCAATCAGCCCCAGCATTTT
TRBV28	14	TRBJ2-5	TRBD1	NA	CASSVTGVGETQYF	TGTGCCAGCAGTGTGACAGGGGTAGGGGAGACCCAGTACTTC
TRBV5-1	15	TRBJ2-7	TRBD1	NA	CASSLETGTGYEQYF	TGCGCCAGCAGCTTAGAAACGGGGACAGGGTACGAGCAGTACTTC
TRBV4-2	17	TRBJ1-4	TRBD1	once	CASSQGSNTGDNEKLFF	TGTGCCAGCAGCCAAGGGTCAAATACAGGGGATAATGAAAAACTGTTTTTT
TRBV27	14	TRBJ1-1	TRBD1	NA	CASSSEGAGTEAFF	TGTGCCAGCAGTTCAGAGGGGGCAGGTACTGAAGCTTTCTTT
TRBV19	17	TRBJ1-1	NA	NA	CASSAPRGNTMNTEAFF	TGTGCCAGTAGTGCCCCCCGAGGAAACACCATGAACACTGAAGCTTTCTTT
TRBV2	15	TRBJ1-3	NA	NA	CASSERTSSGNTIYF	TGTGCCAGCAGTGAAAGGACGAGCTCTGGAAACACCATATATTTT
TRBV29-1	14	TRBJ2-3	NA	NA	CSASLRTSTDTQYF	TGCAGCGCCTCGCTTAGGACTAGCACAGATACGCAGTATTTT
TRBV19	15	TRBJ1-2	NA	NA	CASSIDRGGMDGYTF	TGTGCCAGTAGTATAGATCGGGGGGGAATGGATGGCTACACCTTC
TRBV19	14	TRBJ1-5	NA	NA	CASTNPRSYQPQHF	TGTGCCAGTACCAATCCGAGATCTTATCAGCCCCAGCATTTT
TRBV7-9	14	TRBJ2-2	NA	NA	CASSFGQNTGELFF	TGTGCCAGCAGCTTTGGACAGAACACCGGGGAGCTGTTTTTT
TRBV2	14	TRBJ1-5	NA	few	CASSEGQNNQPQHF	TGTGCCAGCAGTGAAGGGCAGAATAATCAGCCCCAGCATTTT
TRBV12-3/TRBV12-4	11	TRBJ1-5	NA	NA	CASSRGGPQHF	TGTGCCAGCAGTCGGGGGGGGCCCCAGCATTTT
TRBV19	13	TRBJ1-1	TRBD1	few	CASNGQGPSEAFF	TGTGCCAGTAACGGACAGGGTCCCTCGGAAGCTTTCTTT
TRBV24-1	15	TRBJ2-1	TRBD2	NA	CATSDLAGGPNEQFF	TGTGCCACCAGTGACTTAGCGGGGGGTCCCAATGAGCAGTTCTTC
TRBV19	15	TRBJ2-3	NA	NA	CASRAPDGSTDTQYF	TGTGCCAGTCGTGCGCCGGACGGTAGCACAGATACGCAGTATTTT
TRBV4-1	15	TRBJ1-2	NA	NA	CASSQDGRENYGYTF	TGCGCCAGCAGCCAAGATGGCAGGGAGAACTATGGCTACACCTTC
TRBV18	15	TRBJ2-2	NA	NA	CASSPARLTTGELFF	TGTGCCAGCTCACCAGCACGCCTGACCACCGGGGAGCTGTTTTTT
TRBV12-3/TRBV12-4	13	TRBJ1-5	NA	NA	CASSLRGGQPQHF	TGTGCCAGCAGTTTACGGGGGGGGCAGCCCCAGCATTTT
TRBV5-6	12	TRBJ1-2	TRBD1	NA	CASSLGTGYYTF	TGTGCCAGCAGCTTGGGGACAGGTTACTACACCTTC
TRBV7-9	15	TRBJ1-2	NA	NA	CASSSLPTGNYGYTF	TGTGCCAGCAGCTCCCTCCCGACGGGGAACTATGGCTACACCTTC
TRBV7-2	15	TRBJ1-2	NA	NA	CASSLRLTANYGYTF	TGTGCCAGCAGCCTTAGGCTGACAGCTAACTATGGCTACACCTTC
TRBV6-6	14	TRBJ1-4	NA	NA	CASSYPRQDEKLFF	TGTGCCAGCAGTTACCCGAGACAGGATGAAAAACTGTTTTTT
TRBV6-2/TRBV6-3	14	TRBJ2-3	NA	few	CASSYGAAPDTQYF	TGTGCCAGCAGTTATGGAGCGGCCCCAGATACGCAGTATTTT
TRBV3-1/TRBV3-2	14	TRBJ1-2	NA	NA	CASSQELQSYGYTF	TGTGCCAGCAGCCAAGAGCTACAGTCCTATGGCTACACCTTC
TRBV29-1	11	TRBJ1-2	NA	NA	CSVEGNYGYTF	TGCAGCGTTGAGGGTAACTATGGCTACACCTTC
TRBV2	15	TRBJ2-3	NA	NA	CASSFEVGGADTQYF	TGTGCCAGCAGTTTTGAAGTAGGAGGCGCAGATACGCAGTATTTT
TRBV6-5	16	TRBJ1-3	NA	NA	CASSLISPFSGNTIYF	TGTGCCAGCAGTTTAATCTCGCCTTTCTCTGGAAACACCATATATTTT
TRBV10-3	11	TRBJ1-2	TRBD1	NA	CAIHDRDSYTF	TGTGCCATACACGACAGGGATAGCTACACCTTC
TRBV27	13	TRBJ1-1	NA	NA	CASSLGGRGEAFF	TGTGCCAGCAGTTTGGGGGGTCGAGGTGAAGCTTTCTTT
TRBV6-2/TRBV6-3	15	TRBJ2-1	TRBD2	few	CASSPRLAGYNEQFF	TGTGCCAGCAGCCCCCGACTAGCGGGGTACAATGAGCAGTTCTTC
TRBV5-8	18	TRBJ1-1	NA	NA	CASREKPGRRSGSTEAFF	TGTGCCAGCCGAGAAAAACCGGGCCGACGGAGTGGGAGCACTGAAGCTTTCTTT
TRBV19	11	TRBJ1-1	NA	NA	CATGGGTEAFF	TGTGCCACGGGTGGAGGAACTGAAGCTTTCTTT
TRBV2	11	TRBJ1-1	NA	NA	CASTGNTEAFF	TGTGCCAGTACAGGGAACACTGAAGCTTTCTTT
TRBV30	17	TRBJ1-2	NA	once	CAWSVLGQGRKVYGYTF	TGTGCCTGGAGTGTACTGGGCCAGGGAAGAAAGGTCTATGGCTACACCTTC
TRBV6-6	12	TRBJ1-2	NA	NA	CASLQAGDGYTF	TGTGCCAGCTTACAGGCAGGGGATGGCTACACCTTC
TRBV7-9	17	TRBJ1-3	NA	NA	CASSPAVGLSAGNTIYF	TGTGCCAGCAGCCCAGCTGTCGGGCTGAGTGCGGGAAACACCATATATTTT
TRBV19	13	TRBJ1-1	NA	NA	CASRWTLNTEAFF	TGTGCCAGCCGGTGGACGTTGAACACTGAAGCTTTCTTT
TRBV9	15	TRBJ2-3	NA	NA	CASSVESRRTDTQYF	TGTGCCAGCAGCGTAGAGTCCAGGCGGACAGATACGCAGTATTTT
TRBV11-2	14	TRBJ2-5	TRBD2	NA	CASSPLGLGETQYF	TGTGCCAGCAGCCCACTGGGACTAGGGGAGACCCAGTACTTC
TRBV2	13	TRBJ1-2	TRBD1	NA	CASTRGRRYGYTF	TGTGCCAGCACCAGGGGGCGAAGGTATGGCTACACCTTC
TRBV21-1	13	TRBJ1-2	NA	NA	CASSKPRGYGYTF	TGTGCCAGCAGCAAGCCAAGGGGGTATGGCTACACCTTC
TRBV5-1	14	TRBJ2-7	NA	NA	CASSLVALGYEQYF	TGCGCCAGCAGCTTGGTCGCTTTGGGATACGAGCAGTACTTC
TRBV7-6	18	TRBJ2-6	NA	NA	CASSLGAFKSSGANVLTF	TGTGCCAGCAGCTTAGGGGCATTCAAGTCCTCTGGGGCCAACGTCCTGACTTTC
TRBV24-1	18	TRBJ1-4	TRBD1	NA	CATRMPGQGATTNEKLFF	TGTGCCACCAGAATGCCGGGACAGGGAGCTACAACTAATGAAAAACTGTTTTTT
TRBV5-1	13	TRBJ2-1	NA	once	CASTQTFSTEQFF	TGCGCCAGCACCCAAACCTTTTCTACTGAGCAGTTCTTC
TRBV5-1	14	TRBJ1-4	NA	NA	CASTRQPDGEKLFF	TGCGCCAGCACGAGACAGCCCGACGGGGAAAAACTGTTTTTT
TRBV28	11	TRBJ1-2	NA	NA	CASSLAYGYTF	TGTGCCAGCAGTTTGGCCTATGGCTACACCTTC
TRBV2	13	TRBJ2-7	TRBD2	NA	CASSGTSGGLQYF	TGTGCCAGCAGTGGGACTAGCGGGGGGTTGCAGTACTTC
TRBV5-1	13	TRBJ1-1	NA	NA	CASSYQVNTEAFF	TGCGCCAGCAGCTATCAGGTGAACACTGAAGCTTTCTTT
TRBV6-2/TRBV6-3	14	TRBJ1-6	TRBD1	NA	CASSTGQGVSPLHF	TGTGCCAGCAGTACAGGACAGGGAGTGTCACCCCTCCACTTT
TRBV4-1	13	TRBJ2-5	NA	NA	CASRAIAEETQYF	TGCGCCAGCAGGGCGATAGCGGAAGAGACCCAGTACTTC